The 31 T cell receptor beta chains below all came from one sample that was sequenced in a study of somatic mutations in cytotoxic T cells in rheumatoid arthritis (dated by TCRdb to the late 2010s). Receptor amplification or capture employed the immunoSEQ multiplex PCR assay. TCRdb limited this immuneACCESS table to in-frame rearrangements with V and J called. A share of clones is missing; checked studies link under half to unresolved V genes, and the rest is unexplained. Here the sample has some 17,000 clones; 75% to 80% occur a single time. 17% of the sample rests with the top ten. Source material: CD8+ T cells sorted from blood. The source of these receptors is an adult with rheumatoid arthritis.

This clone was seen once. V and J are TRBV14 and TRBJ1-2, with unresolved D. This CDR3 contains 13 residues. V was trimmed by 4 bases and J by 1 base, leaving 7 bases between them. CDR1 is SGHDN, CDR2 FVKESK, per germline. In DNA, the CDR3 is TGTGCCAGCAGCCTCGGGAATAACTATGGCTACACCTTC. Residues: CASSLGNNYGYTF.

J is TRBJ2-7 and V is TRBV4-2; D gene ambiguous. The CDR3 runs 15 residues. Germline CDR1 and CDR2: LGHNA and YNFKEQ. The V and J ends lost 1 base and 3 bases respectively, with 13 bases between them. The CDR3 region has the DNA TGTGCCAGCAGCCAAGTCGACCAATTAATCTACGAGCAGTACTTC. It yields the protein CASSQVDQLIYEQYF.

This chain joins TRBV11-2 and TRBJ2-3, with D possibly TRBD2 on 5 matching bases. V was cut by 1 base and J by 6 bases, with 20 bases left in between. This CDR3 is built from 17 residues. Germline V CDR1 and CDR2: SGHAT, FQNNGV. The CDR3 loop is CASSLGRLVTSGDTQYF. CDR3 bases: TGTGCCAGCAGCTTAGGTCGGCTAGTCACTTCGGGGGATACGCAGTATTTT.

The chain recombines TRBV6-1 with TRBJ2-7, with 7 bases matching TRBD1. Trimming removed 6 bases from V and 3 bases from J; junction bases left unmatched: 5. Germline V gives CDR1 MNHNS, CDR2 SASEGT. This CDR3 spans 13 amino acids. The DNA of the CDR3 is TGTGCCAGCAGCTTGACAGGGAACTACGAGCAGTACTTC. Its translation: CASSLTGNYEQYF.

The V gene is TRBV21-1, the J gene TRBJ2-3; the table names TRBD1, a call not compared with the DNA. TRBV21-1 is a documented pseudogene. The CDR3 extends over 13 amino acids. CDR3 DNA sequence: TGTGTGAACCTGGCAGGGGCAGAAGATACGCAGTATTTT. This codes for CVNLAGAEDTQYF.

The chain recombines TRBV4-1 with TRBJ1-2; 10 nucleotides line up with TRBD1. Per the germline V gene, CDR1 is MGHRA and CDR2 is YSYEKL. This CDR3 comprises 15 residues. V trimming: 3 bases; J trimming: 4 bases; junction bases outside the gene matches: 5. The CDR3 sequence is CASSQVDRGPYGYTF. CDR3 DNA sequence: TGCGCCAGCAGCCAGGTTGACAGGGGGCCCTATGGCTACACCTTC.

The V and J genes are TRBV6-1 and TRBJ2-7, with 11 bases lining up with TRBD1. The CDR3 consists of 15 residues. The germline V gene encodes CDR1 MNHNS and CDR2 SASEGT. The V segment lost 3 bases and the J segment 3 bases; nucleotides outside the gene matches: 4. CDR3 DNA sequence: TGTGCCAGCAGTGACCCAGGGACAGGGGGCTACGAGCAGTACTTC. Residues: CASSDPGTGGYEQYF.

The chain recombines TRBV19 with TRBJ1-1, with a possible D match to TRBD1 (6 bases). The CDR3 is made up of 14 amino acids. Germline V gene data show CDR1 as LNHDA and CDR2 as SQIVND (reference sequence). V lost 4 bases and J lost 11, with 20 bases in between. DNA of the CDR3: TGTGCCAGTAGTACGGACCGGGACATCCGACGGGCTTTCTTT. Protein sequence: CASSTDRDIRRAFF. The variable domain in full, completed from reference TRBV19 and TRBJ1-1, reads DGGITQSPKYLFRKEGQNVTLSCEQNLNHDAMYWYRQDPGQGLRLIYYSQIVNDFQKGDIAEGYSVSREKKESFPLTVTSAQKNPTAFYLCASSTDRDIRRAFFGQGTRLTVV.

The V and J genes are TRBV27 and TRBJ2-5; TRBD1 agrees at 9 bases. The J call may be wrong; the DNA end is better matched by TRBJ2-7. This CDR3 spans 13 amino acids. The V gene's germline CDR1 is MNHEY and CDR2 SMNVEV (reference sequence). The CDR3 protein is CASSTGGRDEQYF. In DNA form, the CDR3 reads TGTGCCAGCAGTACAGGGGGCAGAGACGAGCAGTACTTC.

This clone was counted between two and nine times. The rearrangement links TRBV4-2 to TRBJ2-5; D may be TRBD1 or TRBD2 (5 bases each). CDR1 is LGHNA, CDR2 YNFKEQ, per germline. V was clipped by 4 bases and J by 5 bases, with 17 bases between them. The CDR3 is 15 amino acids. CDR3 region: CASSRMGTVRETQYF. As DNA, the CDR3 is TGTGCCAGCAGCCGTATGGGGACCGTTAGGGAGACCCAGTACTTC.

This chain connects TRBV21-1 to TRBJ2-7; the table's D call, TRBD2, was not checked against the DNA. TRBV21-1 corresponds to a pseudogene. This CDR3 spans 15 amino acids. The CDR3, as DNA: TGTGCCAGCACCCTCAAGGACTCCATACCCTACGAGCAGTACTTC. This sequence encodes CASTLKDSIPYEQYF.

The chain has TRBV7-6 and TRBJ2-5; TRBD1 is a possible D gene (6 bases). Trimming took 4 bases from V and 5 from J, leaving 8 bases between them. Per germline, CDR1 SGHVS and CDR2 FNYEAQ. CDR3 length: 12 residues. CDR3 coding DNA: TGTGCCAGCAGCTGGGGGCGGGAGACCCAGTACTTC. As protein: CASSWGRETQYF.

This CDR3 reads CASSELGLASAKNIQYF. CDR3 in DNA: TGTGCCAGCAGTGAACTTGGACTAGCGTCGGCCAAAAACATTCAGTACTTC. The V gene is TRBV6-1, the J gene TRBJ2-4; 9 nucleotides match TRBD2. Germline assignment: CDR1 MNHNS and CDR2 SASEGT. The length of the CDR3 is 17 residues. V shed 2 bases and J 1 base; nucleotides not matched to a gene: 6.

The genes are TRBV6-5 and TRBJ2-2; D perhaps matches TRBD1 (6 bases). The CDR3 is made up of 15 amino acids. The germline V and J ends were trimmed by 0 bases and 4 bases, with 9 bases remaining between them. Germline assignment: CDR1 MNHEY and CDR2 SVGAGI. The CDR3 is CASSYSMGATGELFF. The CDR3 DNA follows: TGTGCCAGCAGTTACTCGATGGGGGCCACCGGGGAGCTGTTTTTT.

This chain joins TRBV28 and TRBJ1-2, with TRBD1 matching 9 bases. J lost 2 bases, V lost 10 bases, and 5 bases had no gene match. Germline V CDR1 and CDR2: MDHEN, SYDVKM. This CDR3 comprises 13 residues. DNA for the CDR3: TGTGCCACTCCGGGGACAGGGAACTATGGCTACACCTTC. This gives the protein CATPGTGNYGYTF.

The V call is TRBV30, the J call TRBJ1-2; tentatively, D is TRBD1 (6 bases). Germline CDR1 GTSNPN, CDR2 SVGIG (reference sequence). This CDR3 spans 13 amino acids. In DNA, the CDR3 is TGTGCGGGGGGGGCTAAAGCTAACTATGGCTACACCTTC. It specifies CAGGAKANYGYTF.

The chain couples TRBV25-1 to TRBJ2-5, with D unclear. The CDR3 is 14 residues long. Germline V lookup: CDR1 MGHDK, CDR2 SYGVNS. V was pared by 5 bases and J by 1 base, with 11 bases between. CDR3 protein: CASSQVLGQETQYF. The CDR3, as DNA: TGTGCCAGCAGTCAGGTTCTGGGCCAAGAGACCCAGTACTTC.

In its sample, this clone was seen a few times. This chain uses TRBV4-1 with TRBJ2-1; 8 positions agree with TRBD1. Germline loops: CDR1 MGHRA, CDR2 YSYEKL. This CDR3 comprises 13 residues. Trimming cost V 1 base and J 9 bases; bases outside gene matches: 2. The CDR3 bases are TGCGCCAGCAGCCAAGTACAGGGGGTTGAGCAGTTCTTC. It encodes CASSQVQGVEQFF.

The gene calls are TRBV27 and TRBJ1-2, with 7 bases matching TRBD1. The junction had 8 bases not matched to a gene; V was cut back by 6 bases and J by 7 bases. This CDR3 contains 13 residues. Germline values: CDR1 MNHEY, CDR2 SMNVEV (reference sequence). CDR3 DNA sequence: TGTGCCAGCAGCCCTAGCGGACAGGCTGGCTACACCTTC. This encodes CASSPSGQAGYTF.

The chain uses TRBV19 and TRBJ1-2; 10 positions match TRBD1. Germline CDR1 reads LNHDA; CDR2 reads SQIVND (reference sequence). V lost 5 bases, J lost 6 bases, and 6 bases stayed unmatched. The CDR3 consists of 14 residues. The CDR3 loop reads CASSLDRGVDGYTF. CDR3 in DNA: TGTGCCAGTAGTTTGGACAGGGGGGTTGATGGCTACACCTTC.

J is TRBJ1-1 and V is TRBV7-9; D not resolved. Per germline, CDR1 SEHNR and CDR2 FQNEAQ (reference sequence). Trimming pared 6 bases from V and 3 bases from J, leaving 14 bases between. The CDR3 contains 14 residues. As DNA, the CDR3 is TGTGCCAGCAGTAAGGACCGGAGGGACACTGAAGCTTTCTTT. It specifies CASSKDRRDTEAFF.

This chain joins TRBV25-1 and TRBJ1-3; 9 bases are a match to TRBD1. V dropped 4 bases and J dropped 0; count of bases not matched to a gene: 10. The CDR3 contains 18 residues. Germline-derived CDR1 and CDR2 are MGHDK and SYGVNS. CDR3 loop: CASSVRDRDFGSGNTIYF. In DNA, the CDR3 is TGTGCCAGCAGTGTCCGGGACAGGGATTTTGGCTCTGGAAACACCATATATTTT.

The V and J genes are TRBV9 and TRBJ2-1; TRBD2 matches at 14 bases. This CDR3 has 16 amino acids. The V and J ends lost 4 bases and 8 bases, in that order; junction bases with no gene match: 8. Germline V lookup: CDR1 SGDLS, CDR2 YYNGEE. The CDR3 spells CASSRPGLAGEHEQFF. The CDR3 region has the DNA TGTGCCAGCAGCCGCCCGGGACTAGCGGGGGAGCATGAGCAGTTCTTC. The full variable domain, rest sourced from reference TRBV9 and TRBJ2-1, is DSGVTQTPKHLITATGQRVTLRCSPRSGDLSVYWYQQSLDQGLQFLIQYYNGEERAKGNILERFSAQQFPDLHSELNLSSLELGDSALYFCASSRPGLAGEHEQFFGPGTRLTVL.

The chain carries TRBV6-6 and TRBJ1-1; the D gene is possibly TRBD1 (6 bases). This CDR3 spans 14 amino acids. CDR1 and CDR2 (germline): MNHNY, SVGAGI (reference sequence). The germline V and J ends were trimmed by 2 bases and 0 bases, with 7 bases remaining between them. The CDR3 coding sequence is TGTGCCAGCAGTTACGACAGGTTGAACACTGAAGCTTTCTTT. Protein product: CASSYDRLNTEAFF.

The gene calls are TRBV19 and TRBJ2-1, with 8 bases matching TRBD1. With 3 bases clipped from V and 9 bases from J, the junction kept 10 bases outside the gene matches. The CDR3 runs to 15 residues. In germline, CDR1 is LNHDA, CDR2 SQIVND (reference sequence). Here the CDR3 reads CASSIHRGVIGEQFF. In nucleotides, the CDR3 is TGTGCCAGTAGTATTCACAGGGGGGTTATTGGTGAGCAGTTCTTC. The complete variable domain, with remaining parts taken from reference TRBV19 and TRBJ2-1, reads DGGITQSPKYLFRKEGQNVTLSCEQNLNHDAMYWYRQDPGQGLRLIYYSQIVNDFQKGDIAEGYSVSREKKESFPLTVTSAQKNPTAFYLCASSIHRGVIGEQFFGPGTRLTVL.

V is TRBV7-2 and J is TRBJ2-7; 7 bases agree with TRBD1. With 5 bases clipped from V and 4 bases from J, the junction kept 5 bases outside the gene matches. CDR3 length equals 13 residues. CDR1 is SGHTA, CDR2 FQGNSA, per germline. CDR3 sequence: CASSSPGQYEQYF. The CDR3 coding sequence is TGTGCCAGCAGCAGCCCGGGACAGTACGAGCAGTACTTC.

The chain joins TRBV29-1 to TRBJ2-7; 7 bases map to TRBD1. The CDR3 is 16 amino acids. After removal of 2 bases from V and 4 bases from J, the junction contained 14 bases not matched to a gene. Germline CDR1 and CDR2: SQVTM and ANQGSEA. The CDR3: CSVETNRGRRGYEQYF. The DNA for the CDR3 is TGCAGCGTTGAAACCAACAGGGGCCGACGAGGGTACGAGCAGTACTTC.

The V and J genes are TRBV7-9 and TRBJ1-3; D is possibly TRBD1 (6 bases). The germline V and J ends were trimmed by 5 bases and 8 bases, with 13 bases remaining between them. The CDR3 length is 13 residues. CDR1 and CDR2 (germline): SEHNR, FQNEAQ (reference sequence). CDR3 sequence: CASSPGERDTIYF. Written as DNA, the CDR3 is TGTGCCAGCAGCCCAGGGGAGAGAGACACCATATATTTT. The full variable domain, in which reference TRBV7-9 and TRBJ1-3 provide the parts outside the CDR3, is DTGVSQNPRHKITKRGQNVTFRCDPISEHNRLYWYRQTLGQGPEFLTYFQNEAQLEKSRLLSDRFSAERPKGSFSTLEIQRTEQGDSAMYLCASSPGERDTIYFGEGSWLTVV.

This clone has just one count. The chain uses TRBV10-2 and TRBJ2-1; TRBD2 matches at 10 bases. The CDR3 runs to 14 residues. Per germline, CDR1 WSHSY and CDR2 SAAADI. V shed 5 bases, J shed 5 bases, and the junction held 3 bases outside the gene matches. CDR3 in amino acids: CASSLTSGDNEQFF. CDR3 DNA: TGCGCCAGCAGTCTAACTAGCGGGGACAATGAGCAGTTCTTC.

This clone is medium-sized (0.01 to 0.1%). This chain links TRBV7-9 with TRBJ2-3, with a weak D call TRBD2 (6 bases). V gave up 5 bases and J gave up 9 bases, with 21 bases separating them. Germline V CDR1 and CDR2: SEHNR, FQNEAQ (reference sequence). The CDR3 loop spans 15 amino acids. CDR3 DNA sequence: TGTGCCAGCAGCGGCCGGGACTCGGCCCCATCCACGCAGTATTTT. Its translation: CASSGRDSAPSTQYF.

CDR3 DNA: TGCGCCAGCAGCCAAGATAGGACCGGGACTAGCGTCGTGGAGACCCAGTACTTC. Protein: CASSQDRTGTSVVETQYF. The chain carries TRBV4-1 and TRBJ2-5; TRBD2 agrees at 10 bases. Germline V gene lookup returns CDR1 MGHRA and CDR2 YSYEKL. This CDR3 is 18 amino acids long. Trimming at V came to 0 bases and at J to 5 bases, leaving 12 bases not matched to a gene.